The source of this TCR beta chain is a study of early T cells in non-severe SARS-CoV-2 infection. Trimming pared 1 base from V and 7 bases from J, leaving 4 bases between. Germline assignment: CDR1 SGHTA and CDR2 FQGNSA. The length of the CDR3 is 11 residues. TCRdb independently ran MiXCR on the 5' RACE reads; one entry per CDR3 protein. The sample yields some 22,000 distinct CDR3 sequences, 5% seen once. This clonotype was detected a few times. The sequence came from an adult who was a healthcare worker with PCR-confirmed SARS-CoV-2 infection or an uninfected control (not recorded which). The J gene is TRBJ1-2, the V gene TRBV7-2, with unresolved D. Sample: whole blood. This chain's CDR3 is CASSLGIGYTF. DNA for the CDR3: TGTGCCAGCAGCTTAGGTATTGGCTACACCTTC.